This paragraph covers one T cell receptor beta chain sequence. This entry belongs to a study of blood T cell repertoires in COVID-19. Study context: Samples came from the United States, Italy and Spain, spanning acute and convalescent COVID-19. PBMCs, B-cell-depleted T cells, or T cells were the source of the cDNA or gDNA that made up the material.

In the original workflow: Amplified reference gene primers provided the basis for estimating nucleated cell counts. Assay: immunoSEQ multiplex PCR; the TCRdb copy retains only in-frame clones and omits some. The V and J calls and clone size are taken from that table; D and trimming were inferred from the DNA. The sample consists of fewer than 300,000 clones, over 75% of them appearing once. The receptor's source is a woman between 50 and 59 years old with acute or convalescent COVID-19. Sequences were obtained from peripheral blood.

CDR3 in amino acids: CASSLWPTASTGELFF. The DNA for the CDR3 is TGCGCCAGCAGCTTGTGGCCGACAGCCAGCACCGGGGAGCTGTTTTTT. The genes are TRBV5-1 and TRBJ2-2; a possible D gene is TRBD1 (5 bases). Germline V CDR1 and CDR2: SGHRS, YFSETQ. CDR3 length: 16 residues. The V end lost 1 base, the J end lost 4 bases, and 14 bases lay between the germline ends.